Each of the 29 T cell receptor beta chains below was sequenced from the same sample in a study of CD8 T cells in Susac syndrome. An amount of RNA that ranged from 0.5 to 1 ug was reverse transcribed with random hexamers. TCRdb re-derived calls from the immunoSEQ multiplex PCR reads in MiXCR, one entry per CDR3 protein. Seen here are about 400,000 distinct CDR3 sequences, around 85% observed once, and the top ten hold under 0.15%. The sample was CD8+ T cells from PBMCs. The receptors derive from a human donor with multiple sclerosis.

The chain joins TRBV6-1 to TRBJ1-1; D remains unclear. The CDR3 runs to 14 residues. Germline-derived CDR1 and CDR2 are MNHNS and SASEGT. V gave up 1 base and J gave up 3 bases, with 9 bases separating them. CDR3 sequence (DNA): TGTGCCAGCAGTGAAGTGGGGAGAGACACTGAAGCTTTCTTT. Translation gives CASSEVGRDTEAFF.

The chain is built from TRBV20-1 and TRBJ2-5; 7 bases map to TRBD1. This CDR3 comprises 15 residues. With V trimmed by 0 bases and J by 2 bases, 6 bases remained unmatched. CDR1 DFQATT and CDR2 SNEGSKA come from the germline V gene (reference sequence). CDR3 protein: CSARDPGQTQETQYF. The CDR3 region has the DNA TGCAGTGCTAGAGATCCGGGACAGACTCAAGAGACCCAGTACTTC.

The chain links TRBV4-2 to TRBJ1-2, with TRBD1 matching 9 bases. The CDR3 totals 16 residues. Germline values: CDR1 LGHNA, CDR2 YNFKEQ. Trimming took 0 bases from V and 6 from J; bases not matched to a gene: 8. CDR3 loop: CASSQEAFTGGHGYTF. The CDR3 DNA follows: TGTGCCAGCAGCCAAGAGGCCTTCACAGGGGGCCATGGCTACACCTTC.

V is TRBV6-1 and J is TRBJ2-3, with 11 bases identical to TRBD2. This CDR3 comprises 15 residues. CDR1 and CDR2 (germline): MNHNS, SASEGT. The V gene end was trimmed by 5 bases and the J gene end by 3 bases; junction bases not matched to a gene: 4. The CDR3 sequence is CASSMTSGVTDTQYF. DNA of the CDR3: TGTGCCAGCAGTATGACTAGCGGGGTAACAGATACGCAGTATTTT.

V and J are TRBV5-1 and TRBJ2-3; 9 nucleotides line up with TRBD2. This CDR3 region has 14 residues. Looked up from germline, CDR1 is SGHRS and CDR2 is YFSETQ. V gave up 0 bases and J gave up 6 bases; unmatched junction bases: 2. CDR3 DNA sequence: TGCGCCAGCAGCTTGGTAGCGGGAGAGGATACGCAGTATTTT. Translated: CASSLVAGEDTQYF.

V usage is TRBV20-1 and J usage is TRBJ2-1, with TRBD1 matching 10 bases. CDR3 length: 15 amino acids. J gave up 5 bases and V 1 base, and 5 bases lay outside the gene matches. Germline CDR1 DFQATT, CDR2 SNEGSKA (reference sequence). The CDR3: CSARGIGTGDNEQFF. The CDR3 bases are TGCAGTGCTAGAGGAATCGGGACAGGGGACAATGAGCAGTTCTTC.

The rearrangement links TRBV30 to TRBJ1-1; D remains ambiguous. The length of the CDR3 is 13 residues. Germline V gene lookup returns CDR1 GTSNPN and CDR2 SVGIG (reference sequence). Trimming cost V 0 bases and J 1 base, with 6 bases left between them. The CDR3 loop reads CAWSVYSNTEAFF. The CDR3 nucleotides are TGTGCCTGGAGTGTTTATTCGAACACTGAAGCTTTCTTT.

This clonotype has a single count. This chain uses TRBV6-5 with TRBJ2-1, with 12 positions matching TRBD2. V gave up 11 bases and J gave up 9 bases; unmatched junction bases: 11. Germline lookup yields CDR1 MNHEY and CDR2 SVGAGI. This CDR3 has 14 amino acids. CDR3 amino acids: CAARLAGEVREQFF. For the CDR3, the DNA is TGTGCCGCGAGACTAGCGGGAGAAGTGCGTGAGCAGTTCTTC.

As DNA, the CDR3 is TGTGCCAGCGCCATACATCCCAGTCCCTCGGGGGATACGCAGTATTTT. Translation: CASAIHPSPSGDTQYF. The chain employs TRBV28 and TRBJ2-3; D may be TRBD2 (5 bases). From germline, CDR1 is MDHEN and CDR2 SYDVKM. This CDR3 region has 16 residues. V was cut by 8 bases and J by 6 bases, with 24 bases left in between.

CDR3 sequence: CASSYSAFSYEQYF. The CDR3 DNA reads TGTGCCAGCAGTTACTCAGCGTTCTCCTACGAGCAGTACTTC. This sequence joins TRBV6-5 and TRBJ2-7; D not resolved. Trimming pared 0 bases from V and 0 bases from J, leaving 6 bases between. The CDR3 is 14 residues long. The germline V gene encodes CDR1 MNHEY and CDR2 SVGAGI.

This chain links TRBV6-5 with TRBJ1-1; D gene uncertain. Germline values: CDR1 MNHEY, CDR2 SVGAGI. V was clipped by 2 bases and J by 1 base, with 11 bases between them. There are 15 residues in the CDR3. The CDR3 DNA reads as TGTGCCAGCAGTTACCGAAATACACCGAACACTGAAGCTTTCTTT. It yields the protein CASSYRNTPNTEAFF.

This clonotype was counted only a few times. V and J are TRBV27 and TRBJ1-5; D unclear. The length of the CDR3 is 14 residues. CDR1 MNHEY and CDR2 SMNVEV come from the germline V gene (reference sequence). With 0 bases removed from V and 2 bases from J, the gap between germline ends came to 5 bases. CDR3 in DNA: TGTGCCAGCAGTTTATCTGGGGGCAATCAGCCCCAGCATTTT. Translating gives CASSLSGGNQPQHF.

The V gene is TRBV11-2, the J gene TRBJ1-1; no clear D. Germline CDR1 and CDR2: SGHAT and FQNNGV. The V gene lost 5 bases and the J gene lost 5 bases, with 15 bases spanning the gap. This CDR3 comprises 14 residues. The CDR3 here is CASSLSPVLTEAFF. CDR3 DNA: TGTGCCAGCAGCCTCTCACCAGTTTTGACTGAAGCTTTCTTT.

This clonotype has more than one count but fewer than ten. The chain uses TRBV5-1 and TRBJ2-3, with D possibly matching TRBD2 (6 bases). Trimming removed 2 bases at V and 6 bases at J, with 16 bases between. CDR1 is SGHRS and CDR2 is YFSETQ in the germline V gene. The CDR3 spans 15 residues. CDR3 sequence reads: CASSFLFGGADTQYF. The CDR3 DNA is TGCGCCAGCAGCTTTCTCTTCGGAGGGGCGGATACGCAGTATTTT.

Turning to this clonotype: A much more abundant neighbour one base away suggests this may be a read error. V and J are TRBV27 and TRBJ2-7; TRBD1 matches at 8 bases. Germline V lookup: CDR1 MNHEY, CDR2 SMNVEV (reference sequence). The CDR3 runs 14 residues. Losses at the gene ends were 3 bases for V and 2 bases for J; bases not matched to a gene: 3. CDR3 DNA sequence: TGTGCCAGCAGTTTGTGGACAGGGCCCTACGAGCAGTACTTC. Encoded protein: CASSLWTGPYEQYF.

The chain uses TRBV11-2 and TRBJ2-1; a possible D gene is TRBD1 (5 bases). The V end was cut by 1 base, the J end by 5 bases, with 15 bases between. Germline V gene data show CDR1 as SGHAT and CDR2 as FQNNGV. The CDR3 is 16 residues long. CDR3: CASSLGWAPGNNEQFF. The CDR3 region has the DNA TGTGCCAGCAGCTTAGGTTGGGCCCCAGGGAACAATGAGCAGTTCTTC.

The sample holds a few counts of this clonotype. V is TRBV6-5 and J is TRBJ2-2; D remains unclear. Per germline, CDR1 MNHEY and CDR2 SVGAGI. CDR3 length: 14 residues. The V gene lost 6 bases and the J gene lost 4 bases, with 12 bases spanning the gap. The CDR3: CASSYTVTTGELFF. The CDR3 DNA reads as TGTGCCAGCAGCTACACTGTCACCACCGGGGAGCTGTTTTTT.

The chain combines TRBV12-3 or TRBV12-4 with TRBJ1-1, with unresolved D. V was pared by 3 bases and J by 4 bases, with 15 bases between. CDR3 length equals 15 residues. CDR3: CASSFVARSPTEAFF. CDR3 coding DNA: TGTGCCAGCAGTTTCGTTGCGAGGTCGCCCACTGAAGCTTTCTTT.

The chain links TRBV27 to TRBJ2-7; TRBD2 is a possible D gene (6 bases). CDR1 is MNHEY and CDR2 is SMNVEV in the germline V gene (reference sequence). Trimming cost V 4 bases and J 3 bases, with 10 bases left between them. This CDR3 has 13 residues. This CDR3 reads CASSWGLNYEQYF. In DNA form, the CDR3 reads TGTGCCAGCAGTTGGGGACTCAACTACGAGCAGTACTTC.

This clonotype has only one observation. This rearrangement joins TRBV14 to TRBJ2-7; perhaps TRBD1 as D (5 bases). This CDR3 spans 16 amino acids. Germline assignment: CDR1 SGHDN and CDR2 FVKESK. V was cut by 3 bases and J by 6 bases, with 21 bases left in between. CDR3 sequence (DNA): TGTGCCAGCAGCCAGGTTAAGTGGCAGGGAAAAGGCGAGCAGTACTTC. Translation: CASSQVKWQGKGEQYF.

The J gene is TRBJ2-1, the V gene TRBV12-3 or TRBV12-4; perhaps TRBD1 as D (7 bases). Trimming cost V 2 bases and J 6 bases, with 14 bases left between them. This CDR3 spans 15 amino acids. This CDR3 reads CASSLRAGGFNEQFF. As DNA, the CDR3 is TGTGCCAGCAGTTTAAGGGCAGGGGGGTTCAATGAGCAGTTCTTC.

J is TRBJ1-2 and V is TRBV6-2 or TRBV6-3; a possible D gene is TRBD1 (5 bases). V was clipped by 5 bases and J by 12 bases, with 19 bases between them. The CDR3 consists of 13 residues. CDR1 MNHEY and CDR2 SVGEGT come from the germline V gene. The CDR3 protein is CASSQRPTDPDTF. The CDR3 coding sequence is TGTGCCAGCAGTCAACGCCCGACAGATCCGGACACCTTC.

This clonotype was recorded a few times. This rearrangement joins TRBV6-5 to TRBJ2-1, with D tentatively TRBD1 (5 bases). Germline-derived CDR1 and CDR2 are MNHEY and SVGAGI. This CDR3 has 11 amino acids. The V end lost 6 bases, the J end lost 8 bases, and 8 bases lay between the germline ends. The CDR3: CASSWGHEQFF. CDR3 DNA: TGTGCCAGCAGCTGGGGCCATGAGCAGTTCTTC.

The CDR3 DNA reads as TGCGCCAGCAGCTTGGGAGAGGCTGAGGGCTACACCTTC. It encodes CASSLGEAEGYTF. The chain links TRBV5-1 to TRBJ1-2; D is unclear. The CDR3 is made up of 13 amino acids. CDR1 and CDR2 (germline): SGHRS, YFSETQ. Trimming stripped 0 bases from V and 8 bases from J, with 11 bases between.

The chain combines TRBV18 with TRBJ2-1; TRBD2 aligns across 9 bases. The CDR3 is 14 amino acids. Trimming took 0 bases from V and 8 from J; bases not matched to a gene: 2. Germline V gene sequence: CDR1 KGHSH, CDR2 LQKENI. In nucleotides, the CDR3 is TGTGCCAGCTCACCACCGGGACTAGCCTATGAGCAGTTCTTC. Translated: CASSPPGLAYEQFF.

V is TRBV5-1 and J is TRBJ2-1; 9 positions agree with TRBD2. Germline CDR1 reads SGHRS; CDR2 reads YFSETQ. The junction had 7 bases not matched to a gene; V was cut back by 2 bases and J by 7 bases. This CDR3 region has 15 residues. CDR3 in DNA: TGCGCCAGCAGCTTTAGAGCGGGGGGATTAAATGAGCAGTTCTTC. Amino acids: CASSFRAGGLNEQFF.

The chain has TRBV7-9 and TRBJ1-1; 7 bases line up with TRBD1. Losses at the gene ends were 5 bases for V and 11 bases for J; bases not matched to a gene: 8. CDR3 length: 12 amino acids. Germline V gene data show CDR1 as SEHNR and CDR2 as FQNEAQ (reference sequence). This CDR3 is CASSQAGGTAFF. CDR3 DNA: TGTGCCAGCAGCCAAGCAGGGGGTACGGCTTTCTTT.

This clonotype was observed once. V gene TRBV12-3 or TRBV12-4 combines with J gene TRBJ1-2; no clear D gene. The CDR3 has 12 residues. The V end lost 10 bases, the J end lost 8 bases, and 17 bases lay between the germline ends. CDR3 bases: TGTGCCACCCTCGAATTCGGTGAGGGCTACACCTTC. Protein: CATLEFGEGYTF.

The rearrangement joins TRBV19 to TRBJ1-5; possibly TRBD1 for D (6 bases). Looked up from germline, CDR1 is LNHDA and CDR2 is SQIVND (reference sequence). CDR3 length: 14 amino acids. Trimming stripped 1 base from V and 4 bases from J, with 8 bases between. The CDR3 loop reads CASSIADSNQPQHF. In DNA, the CDR3 is TGTGCCAGTAGTATAGCGGACAGTAATCAGCCCCAGCATTTT. Full variable domain (remainder filled in from reference TRBV19 and TRBJ1-5): DGGITQSPKYLFRKEGQNVTLSCEQNLNHDAMYWYRQDPGQGLRLIYYSQIVNDFQKGDIAEGYSVSREKKESFPLTVTSAQKNPTAFYLCASSIADSNQPQHFGDGTRLSIL.